The text below deals with one T cell receptor beta chain. The antigen is unknown. These data come from a study of T cell responses to AZD1222 COVID-19 vaccine. Study-level findings and limits: Seropositive at baseline were only a handful of AZD1222 recipients. Nearly half of spike-specific TCRs reportedly go after variant regions that carry no mutations. Donors were mostly white British, more females; clonal diversity possibly underestimated.

Assay: immunoSEQ multiplex PCR; the TCRdb copy retains only in-frame clones and omits some. The profile shows 110,000 to 150,000 clones, around 90% of them singletons. This sequence was found in an adult in good health. This material consisted of peripheral blood, taken on day 0 of AZD1222 vaccination.

The CDR3 nucleotides are TGTGCCAGCAGCTTAGTTCCCCGGCGGGCGAGCTCCTACAATGAGCAGTTCTTC. It encodes CASSLVPRRASSYNEQFF. The genes are TRBV11-2 and TRBJ2-1, with D perhaps matching TRBD2 (5 bases). V gave up 1 base and J gave up 0 bases, with 16 bases separating them. Germline lookup yields CDR1 SGHAT and CDR2 FQNNGV. This CDR3 is built from 18 residues.